This T cell receptor delta chain was sequenced for a study of gamma-delta T cells after stem cell transplantation. This clone has more than one count but fewer than ten. TCRdb redid clone calling on the RT-PCR reads using CATT. The sample consists of over 9,000 delta-chain clones, approximately 39% of them appearing once. V lost 0 bases, J lost 7 bases, and 48 bases lay in between. Germline CDR1 reads TSWWSYY; CDR2 reads QGS. This CDR3 is 26 amino acids long. This TCR was recovered from a human donor. It is not recorded whose cells these are; they may come from a transplant donor. Sequences were obtained from gamma-delta T cells. The J gene is TRDJ1, the V gene TRDV1, with D possibly TRDD3 on 7 matching bases. CDR3 in amino acids: CALGELKGNHYIRTGAPTPFPGKLIF. In nucleotides, the CDR3 is TGTGCTCTTGGGGAACTAAAAGGGAACCACTATATTCGTACTGGGGCCCCAACTCCCTTCCCGGGTAAACTCATCTTT.